One and the same sample provided the 31 T cell receptor beta chains below, sequenced in a study of CD8+ T cells in alopecia areata. Extracted RNA was reverse transcribed, and the resulting cDNA served as sequencing template. The repertoire was sequenced with immunoSEQ multiplex PCR; TCRdb's copy has only in-frame clones and lacks some. The profile shows more than 100,000 clones, around three fifths of them singletons. The starting material was CD4+ T cells sorted from blood, obtained at week 0. The receptors here all came from a human donor with alopecia areata.

This clone showed up just a few times. This chain joins TRBV5-1 and TRBJ2-5, with D possibly TRBD2 on 6 matching bases. This CDR3 is 14 amino acids long. The V and J ends lost 4 bases and 3 bases respectively, with 13 bases between them. Germline-derived CDR1 and CDR2 are SGHRS and YFSETQ. CDR3 bases: TGCGCCAGCAGCCTGGGACCGGGGGAAGAGACCCAGTACTTC. It yields the protein CASSLGPGEETQYF.

This clone was detected only a few times. The chain combines TRBV5-5 with TRBJ2-7, with a possible D match to TRBD2 (5 bases). V lost 0 bases, J lost 2 bases, and 9 bases lay in between. CDR1 and CDR2 from the germline V gene are SGHKS and YYEKEE (reference sequence). The CDR3 contains 14 residues. The CDR3 sequence: CASSLDSVTYEQYF. The CDR3 region has the DNA TGTGCCAGCAGCTTGGATAGCGTCACCTACGAGCAGTACTTC.

This clone was seen a handful of times. The chain combines TRBV7-3 with TRBJ2-5; no reliable D call. V shed 5 bases and J shed 5 bases, with 12 bases lying between them. The CDR3 spans 13 residues. CDR1 is SGHTA and CDR2 is FQGTGA in the germline V gene. The chain's CDR3 is CASSPTKGETQYF. CDR3 nucleotide sequence: TGTGCCAGCAGCCCGACGAAAGGGGAGACCCAGTACTTC. Looking up the rest from reference TRBV7-3 and TRBJ2-5 gives the full variable domain: GAGVSQTPSNKVTEKGKYVELRCDPISGHTALYWYRQSLGQGPEFLIYFQGTGAADDSGLPNDRFFAVRPEGSVSTLKIQRTERGDSAVYLCASSPTKGETQYFGPGTRLLVL.

The chain couples TRBV18 to TRBJ2-7; 9 bases map to TRBD1. The CDR3 contains 15 residues. Trimming removed 6 bases from V and 1 base from J; junction bases left unmatched: 7. The germline V gene has CDR1 KGHSH and CDR2 LQKENI. This CDR3 is CASSLEGQGSYEQYF. As DNA, the CDR3 is TGTGCCAGCTCTCTGGAGGGACAGGGATCCTACGAGCAGTACTTC.

Only one count was recorded for this clone. This sequence joins TRBV6-1 and TRBJ2-5; D call uncertain. Trimming took 6 bases from V and 0 from J, leaving 8 bases between them. Germline CDR1 reads MNHNS; CDR2 reads SASEGT. The CDR3 is made up of 13 amino acids. CDR3 sequence: CASSRNNQETQYF. DNA of the CDR3: TGTGCCAGCAGCCGGAACAACCAAGAGACCCAGTACTTC.

The chain links TRBV7-2 to TRBJ1-2, with 10 bases that match TRBD1. Per germline, CDR1 SGHTA and CDR2 FQGNSA. After removal of 1 base from V and 8 bases from J, the junction contained 10 bases not matched to a gene. The CDR3 contains 16 residues. The CDR3 region is CASSLGRGQGSRGYTF. In DNA form, the CDR3 reads TGTGCCAGCAGCTTAGGACGGGGACAGGGGTCGAGAGGCTACACCTTC.

With regard to this clone: At one end, the junction sequence differs from germline, possibly due to a read error. The J gene is TRBJ2-5, the V gene TRBV7-9; maybe TRBD2 (6 bases). The CDR3 is 14 residues long. Germline loops: CDR1 SEHNR, CDR2 FQNEAQ (reference sequence). The CDR3 DNA reads TGTGCCAGCACACTCTGGGGGGACCAGGAGACCCAGTACTTC. As protein: CASTLWGDQETQYF.

This clone was picked up a small number of times. The chain recombines TRBV7-3 with TRBJ2-5; TRBD2 is a possible D gene (6 bases). CDR1 is SGHTA, CDR2 FQGTGA, per germline. This CDR3 has 13 amino acids. V gave up 5 bases and J gave up 4 bases, with 11 bases separating them. In nucleotides, the CDR3 is TGTGCCAGCAGCCCGACGGGGGTAGAGACCCAGTACTTC. It codes for CASSPTGVETQYF. Together with reference TRBV7-3 and TRBJ2-5, the CDR3 gives the full variable domain: GAGVSQTPSNKVTEKGKYVELRCDPISGHTALYWYRQSLGQGPEFLIYFQGTGAADDSGLPNDRFFAVRPEGSVSTLKIQRTERGDSAVYLCASSPTGVETQYFGPGTRLLVL.

This sequence joins TRBV29-1 and TRBJ2-1; no reliable D call. Germline CDR1 SQVTM, CDR2 ANQGSEA. Trimming pared 7 bases from V and 8 bases from J, leaving 18 bases between. The CDR3 consists of 13 residues. CDR3 sequence (DNA): TGCAGCGCATATGACCCCCCGGCCCATGAGCAGTTCTTC. Its translation: CSAYDPPAHEQFF.

This clone showed up just once. This chain uses TRBV5-6 with TRBJ2-5; 7 bases fit TRBD2. V was pared by 2 bases and J by 4 bases, with 5 bases of the junction left unmatched. The CDR3 sequence is 14 residues long. CDR1 and CDR2 from the germline V gene are SGHDT and YYEEEE. CDR3 in DNA: TGTGCCAGCAGCTTAGGACTAGTTCCAGAGACCCAGTACTTC. Translation: CASSLGLVPETQYF. The variable domain in full, with the rest retrieved from reference TRBV5-6 and TRBJ2-5, is DAGVTQSPTHLIKTRGQQVTLRCSPKSGHDTVSWYQQALGQGPQFIFQYYEEEERQRGNFPDRFSGHQFPNYSSELNVNALLLGDSALYLCASSLGLVPETQYFGPGTRLLVL.

This clone was seen more than once but under ten times. V usage is TRBV2 and J usage is TRBJ2-7; TRBD1 agrees at 9 bases. J lost 6 bases, V lost 9 bases, and 9 bases had no gene match. The CDR3 is made up of 13 amino acids. Germline V CDR1 and CDR2: SNHLY, FYNNEI. In DNA form, the CDR3 reads TGTGCCAGTTACCGGGACAGGGAATCCGAGCAGTACTTC. This translates into CASYRDRESEQYF.

The sample holds a few counts of this clone. The rearrangement joins TRBV29-1 to TRBJ1-3; TRBD1 is a possible D gene (6 bases). The CDR3 has 14 amino acids. Germline V gene lookup returns CDR1 SQVTM and CDR2 ANQGSEA. Between the trimmed V and J ends, which lost 3 bases and 2 bases, there was a span of 11 bases. CDR3 loop: CSVDSGAAGNTIYF. The CDR3 nucleotides read TGCAGCGTTGATTCGGGGGCTGCTGGAAACACCATATATTTT.

This clone was detected only a few times. The chain has TRBV2 and TRBJ1-5, with 10 bases that match TRBD1. The CDR3 totals 16 residues. Looked up from germline, CDR1 is SNHLY and CDR2 is FYNNEI. Losses at the gene ends were 6 bases for V and 3 bases for J; bases not matched to a gene: 8. The CDR3 region has the DNA TGTGCCAGCAGACCGGGACAGGGGCAAGCCAATCAGCCCCAGCATTTT. Residues: CASRPGQGQANQPQHF.

This chain links TRBV19 with TRBJ1-1; D remains unclear. Trimming cost V 7 bases and J 6 bases, with 18 bases left between them. The V gene's germline CDR1 is LNHDA and CDR2 SQIVND (reference sequence). This CDR3 has 14 residues. CDR3: CASIQISGSAEAFF. CDR3 coding DNA: TGTGCCAGTATTCAGATCAGTGGTAGCGCTGAAGCTTTCTTT.

The V call is TRBV2, the J call TRBJ1-4; the D gene is possibly TRBD1 (5 bases). The CDR3 has 12 residues. Per the germline V gene, CDR1 is SNHLY and CDR2 is FYNNEI. Trimming removed 10 bases at V and 8 bases at J, with 14 bases between. CDR3 sequence: CATGMRDEKLFF. CDR3 coding DNA: TGTGCCACGGGTATGAGGGACGAAAAACTGTTTTTT.

This clone was observed a few times. The chain has TRBV25-1 and TRBJ1-2; D gene uncertain. There are 15 residues in the CDR3. Deletions cut 1 base from V and 4 bases from J, with 13 bases between. The germline CDR1 and CDR2 sequences are MGHDK and SYGVNS. CDR3 nucleotide sequence: TGTGCCAGCAGTGAATTGCAGACGGATGGCTATGGCTACACCTTC. Residues: CASSELQTDGYGYTF.

This sequence joins TRBV6-1 and TRBJ1-1, with no clear D. V was clipped by 3 bases and J by 0 bases, with 5 bases between them. The CDR3 runs 13 residues. Germline assignment: CDR1 MNHNS and CDR2 SASEGT. The CDR3 loop is CASSDSMNTEAFF. The CDR3 DNA sequence: TGTGCCAGCAGTGACAGCATGAACACTGAAGCTTTCTTT.

The V call is TRBV9, the J call TRBJ2-3, with D perhaps TRBD2 (6 bases). The germline CDR1 and CDR2 sequences are SGDLS and YYNGEE. V shed 0 bases and J shed 2 bases, with 13 bases lying between them. This CDR3 is 16 amino acids long. This chain's CDR3 is CASSVGGADPTDTQYF. CDR3 bases: TGTGCCAGCAGCGTAGGCGGGGCCGACCCCACAGATACGCAGTATTTT. Full variable domain (rest looked up from reference TRBV9 and TRBJ2-3): DSGVTQTPKHLITATGQRVTLRCSPRSGDLSVYWYQQSLDQGLQFLIQYYNGEERAKGNILERFSAQQFPDLHSELNLSSLELGDSALYFCASSVGGADPTDTQYFGPGTRLTVL.

This clone showed up just a few times. Other DNA variants within this sample encode the same CDR3. V gene TRBV28 combines with J gene TRBJ2-3; possibly TRBD1 for D (5 bases). The CDR3 has 15 amino acids. The germline V gene has CDR1 MDHEN and CDR2 SYDVKM. Trimming left V 5 bases short and J 4 bases short, with 16 bases between. The CDR3 DNA reads TGTGCCAGCAGTCCCCACGGCAGGGCGGCAGATACGCAGTATTTT. Amino acid sequence: CASSPHGRAADTQYF.

J is TRBJ2-5 and V is TRBV7-9; D gene unclear. There are 14 residues in the CDR3. Germline values: CDR1 SEHNR, CDR2 FQNEAQ (reference sequence). V shed 5 bases and J shed 2 bases, with 12 bases lying between them. The CDR3 loop reads CASSDPQVQETQYF. CDR3 DNA: TGTGCCAGCAGCGACCCACAAGTTCAAGAGACCCAGTACTTC.

This sequence joins TRBV19 and TRBJ1-3; 7 bases map to TRBD1. In germline, CDR1 is LNHDA, CDR2 SQIVND (reference sequence). V shed 8 bases, J shed 2 bases, and the junction held 6 bases outside the gene matches. This CDR3 contains 14 residues. The CDR3 nucleotides are TGTGCCAGTCTCACCGGGACAGCTGGAAACACCATATATTTT. Translated: CASLTGTAGNTIYF.

In its sample, this clone was seen a few times. This chain connects TRBV14 to TRBJ2-3, with D perhaps matching TRBD1 (5 bases). This CDR3 has 15 amino acids. Per the germline V gene, CDR1 is SGHDN and CDR2 is FVKESK. The germline V and J ends were trimmed by 2 bases and 1 base, with 10 bases remaining between them. CDR3 protein: CASSQSLQGTDTQYF. The CDR3 coding sequence is TGTGCCAGCAGCCAATCCCTACAGGGCACAGATACGCAGTATTTT.

The chain uses TRBV28 and TRBJ2-7; 8 positions match TRBD2. Looked up from germline, CDR1 is MDHEN and CDR2 is SYDVKM. This CDR3 is 14 amino acids long. After removal of 6 bases from V and 5 bases from J, the junction contained 9 bases not matched to a gene. Here the CDR3 reads CASSPPGGDDEQYF. The CDR3 bases are TGTGCCAGCAGCCCCCCCGGGGGGGACGACGAGCAGTACTTC.

This clone was seen only a few times. V gene TRBV27 combines with J gene TRBJ1-6; D not resolved. There are 12 residues in the CDR3. Looked up from germline, CDR1 is MNHEY and CDR2 is SMNVEV (reference sequence). V was cut by 6 bases and J by 12 bases, with 12 bases left in between. The CDR3 protein is CASRRVSGPLHF. The CDR3 DNA follows: TGTGCCAGCAGACGGGTGTCTGGACCCCTCCACTTT.

The gene calls are TRBV2 and TRBJ2-7, with 7 bases aligning to TRBD2. CDR3 size: 13 residues. CDR1 and CDR2 (germline): SNHLY, FYNNEI. J lost 5 bases, V lost 5 bases, and 6 bases had no gene match. The CDR3 DNA is TGTGCCAGCAGTCCCACTCGGGGGGACGAGCAGTACTTC. This codes for CASSPTRGDEQYF.

The chain recombines TRBV5-1 with TRBJ1-1; D is uncertain. The CDR3 has 14 residues. Germline V lookup: CDR1 SGHRS, CDR2 YFSETQ. V shed 1 base and J shed 2 bases, with 9 bases lying between them. Here the CDR3 reads CASSLLSDNTEAFF. The CDR3 coding sequence is TGCGCCAGCAGCTTGCTCAGCGACAACACTGAAGCTTTCTTT.

This clone was recorded a few times. This chain connects TRBV6-5 to TRBJ2-7; TRBD1 aligns across 9 bases. The germline V gene encodes CDR1 MNHEY and CDR2 SVGAGI. This CDR3 spans 15 amino acids. V lost 2 bases, J lost 10 bases, and 12 bases stayed unmatched. CDR3: CASSYGWGTGGEQYF. The CDR3 coding sequence is TGTGCCAGCAGTTACGGGTGGGGAACAGGGGGCGAACAGTACTTC.

The chain combines TRBV7-9 with TRBJ1-6; unclear D gene. CDR1 and CDR2 (germline): SEHNR, FQNEAQ (reference sequence). The CDR3 consists of 15 residues. Trimming shortened V by 0 bases and J by 8 bases, and 11 bases separated the two germline ends. CDR3 in amino acids: CASSLAGRGHSPLHF. In nucleotides, the CDR3 is TGTGCCAGCAGCTTAGCGGGTAGAGGGCATTCACCCCTCCACTTT.

This rearrangement joins TRBV18 to TRBJ2-7; D remains unclear. Germline loops: CDR1 KGHSH, CDR2 LQKENI. This CDR3 contains 12 residues. V dropped 3 bases and J dropped 6 bases, with 9 bases sitting between them. CDR3 in DNA: TGTGCCAGCTCACCCCTCGGCGCCGAGCAGTACTTC. This translates into CASSPLGAEQYF.

The CDR3 nucleotides are TGCGCCAGCAGCTGGACTAGCGGGATAAAAGAGACCCAGTACTTC. Translation gives CASSWTSGIKETQYF. The chain has TRBV5-1 and TRBJ2-5; 12 positions agree with TRBD2. Trimming removed 3 bases from V and 3 bases from J; junction bases left unmatched: 3. This CDR3 has 15 amino acids. Germline lookup yields CDR1 SGHRS and CDR2 YFSETQ.

The chain couples TRBV11-3 to TRBJ2-5; 9 nucleotides agree with TRBD2. In germline, CDR1 is SGHNT, CDR2 YENEEA. The length of the CDR3 is 14 residues. The V gene end was trimmed by 5 bases and the J gene end by 5 bases; junction bases not matched to a gene: 6. The CDR3 region is CASSGGGGPETQYF. CDR3 sequence (DNA): TGTGCCAGCAGCGGCGGGGGGGGTCCGGAGACCCAGTACTTC.